This TCR beta chain was sequenced for a study of cytomegalovirus exposure and HLA in healthy donors. Notes on the study in general: Generally TCR sequences proved uncommon, though certain public TCRs appeared in numerous donors. Cytomegalovirus-associated status was assigned to roughly 160 TCR beta chains. A later analysis found most CMV-associated TCR beta chains apparently HLA-restricted.

The PCR had 60 Vbeta and 13 Jbeta primers. Here immunoSEQ multiplex PCR was the method, and the copy in TCRdb shows in-frame clones only, minus some. Of some 150,000 clones listed, around 80% are singletons. The CDR3 is made up of 16 amino acids. The V segment lost 0 bases and the J segment 5 bases; nucleotides outside the gene matches: 5. Germline assignment: CDR1 SGHVS and CDR2 FNYEAQ. As for this clone: The antigen is not known.

Sequencing was performed on PBMCs. The gene calls are TRBV7-6 and TRBJ2-2; 8 nucleotides match TRBD1. This sequence originates from a middle-aged woman in good health and CMV-seronegative. The chain's CDR3 is CASSLATTGGTGELFF. Here the CDR3 DNA reads TGTGCCAGCAGCTTAGCGACCACAGGGGGTACCGGGGAGCTGTTTTTT.